This TCR beta chain is from a study of CD8 T cells in ankylosing spondylitis. On this clonotype itself: Its antigen is unidentified.

Overall study findings and caveats: Reportedly, matched ankylosing spondylitis synovial fluid was significantly enriched for disease-linked clones. Apparently characteristic of ankylosing spondylitis blood was a TCR beta motif (about 8 highly homologous variants).

Making use of molecular barcodes, quantitative 5'-RACE generated TCR beta libraries. TCRdb re-derived calls from the 5' RACE reads in MiXCR, one entry per CDR3 protein. This table has roughly 490,000 distinct CDR3 sequences, 5.3% appearing once. This CDR3 is 13 amino acids long. V lost 5 bases to trimming and J lost 7 bases, with 15 bases between them. CDR1 DFQATT and CDR2 SNEGSKA come from the germline V gene (reference sequence). The sample comprised blood, either unsorted or a sorted T cell fraction (not recorded which). The source of this sequence is a male donor with ankylosing spondylitis. The chain recombines TRBV20-1 with TRBJ2-1; the D gene is possibly TRBD2 (6 bases). The CDR3 region is CSAPRDSKNEQFF. The CDR3 nucleotides are TGCAGTGCTCCCCGGGACTCCAAGAATGAGCAGTTCTTC.